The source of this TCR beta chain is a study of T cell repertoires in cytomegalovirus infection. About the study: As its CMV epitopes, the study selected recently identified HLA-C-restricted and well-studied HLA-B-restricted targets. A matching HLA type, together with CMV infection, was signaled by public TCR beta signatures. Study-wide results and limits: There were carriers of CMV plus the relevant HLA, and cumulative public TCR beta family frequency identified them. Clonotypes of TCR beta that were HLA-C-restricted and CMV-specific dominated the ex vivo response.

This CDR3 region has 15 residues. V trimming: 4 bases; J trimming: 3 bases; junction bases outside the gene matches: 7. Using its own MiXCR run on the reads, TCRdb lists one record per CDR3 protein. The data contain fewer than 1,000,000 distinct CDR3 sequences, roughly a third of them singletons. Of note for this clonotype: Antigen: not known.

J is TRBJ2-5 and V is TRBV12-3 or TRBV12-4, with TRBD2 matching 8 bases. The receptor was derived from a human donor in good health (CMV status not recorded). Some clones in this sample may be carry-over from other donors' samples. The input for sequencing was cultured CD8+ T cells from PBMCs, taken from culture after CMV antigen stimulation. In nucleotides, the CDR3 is TGTGCCAGCAGTTCCGGGGGGGTCCCAAAAGAGACCCAGTACTTC. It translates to CASSSGGVPKETQYF.